This TCR beta chain was sequenced during a study of low-dose radiotherapy and immunotherapy resistance in tumors. Covering alpha and beta chains, TRAV- and TRBV-specific primers were used for the first-strand cDNA. With a V-primer adapter and a constant-region primer, TCRs were amplified for roughly 20 PCR cycles. TCRdb used MiXCR to reprocess the reads, holding one entry per CDR3 protein. The sample has around 79,000 distinct CDR3 sequences, about 19% seen once; the top ten hold more than 4.5%. This clonotype was observed many times. Regarding time point: before trial treatment. CDR1 is SGHKS and CDR2 is YYEKEE in the germline V gene (reference sequence). J gave up 1 base and V 2 bases, and 12 bases lay outside the gene matches. This CDR3 has 18 amino acids.

This chain uses TRBV5-5 with TRBJ2-1; 7 bases are shared with TRBD2. Sequenced material: PBMCs, taken before treatment. This clonotype originated in a male donor with prostate cancer. The CDR3 bases are TGTGCCAGCAGCTTCTCCGTGGGGGGGGTTGGGTCCTACAATGAGCAGTTCTTC. Protein product: CASSFSVGGVGSYNEQFF.